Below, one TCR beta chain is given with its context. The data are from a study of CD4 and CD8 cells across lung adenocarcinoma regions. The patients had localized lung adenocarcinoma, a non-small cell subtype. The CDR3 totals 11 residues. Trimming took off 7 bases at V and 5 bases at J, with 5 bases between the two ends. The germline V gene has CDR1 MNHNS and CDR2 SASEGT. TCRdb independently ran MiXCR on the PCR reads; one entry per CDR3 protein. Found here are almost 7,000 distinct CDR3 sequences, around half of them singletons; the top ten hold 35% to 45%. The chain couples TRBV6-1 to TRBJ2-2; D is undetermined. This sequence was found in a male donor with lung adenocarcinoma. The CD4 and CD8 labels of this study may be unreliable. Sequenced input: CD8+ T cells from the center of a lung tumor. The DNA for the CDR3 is TGTGCCAGCATGTCGACCGGGGAGCTGTTTTTT. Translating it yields CASMSTGELFF.